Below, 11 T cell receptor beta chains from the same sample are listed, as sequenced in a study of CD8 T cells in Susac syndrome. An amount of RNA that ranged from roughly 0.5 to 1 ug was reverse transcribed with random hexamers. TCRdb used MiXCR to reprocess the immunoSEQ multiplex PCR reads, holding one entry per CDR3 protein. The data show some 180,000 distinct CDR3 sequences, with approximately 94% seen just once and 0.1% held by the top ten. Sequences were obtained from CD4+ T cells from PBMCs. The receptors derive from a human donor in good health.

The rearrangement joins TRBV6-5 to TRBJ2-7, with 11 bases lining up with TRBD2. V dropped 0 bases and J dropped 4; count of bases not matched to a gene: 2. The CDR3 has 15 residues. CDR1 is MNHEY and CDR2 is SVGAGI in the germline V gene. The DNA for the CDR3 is TGTGCCAGCAGTTACTCGGGACTAGCGGTATACGAGCAGTACTTC. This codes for CASSYSGLAVYEQYF.

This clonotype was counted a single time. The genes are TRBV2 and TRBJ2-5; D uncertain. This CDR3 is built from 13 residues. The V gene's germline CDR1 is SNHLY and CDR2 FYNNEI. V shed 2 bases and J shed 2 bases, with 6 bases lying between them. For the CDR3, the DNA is TGTGCCAGCAGTGAACTCCATCAAGAGACCCAGTACTTC. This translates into CASSELHQETQYF. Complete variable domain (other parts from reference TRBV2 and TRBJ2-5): EPEVTQTPSHQVTQMGQEVILRCVPISNHLYFYWYRQILGQKVEFLVSFYNNEISEKSEIFDDQFSVERPDGSNFTLKIRSTKLEDSAMYFCASSELHQETQYFGPGTRLLVL.

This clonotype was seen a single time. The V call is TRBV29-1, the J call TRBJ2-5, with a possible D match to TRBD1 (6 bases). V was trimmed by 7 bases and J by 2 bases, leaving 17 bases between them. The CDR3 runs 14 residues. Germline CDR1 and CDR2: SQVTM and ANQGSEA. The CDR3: CSAPDRRRQETQYF. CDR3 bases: TGCAGCGCCCCTGACAGGCGACGGCAAGAGACCCAGTACTTC.

Here the CDR3 DNA reads TGTGCCTGGAGCCCTGGGACAGCCAGCTCCTACGAGCAGTACTTC. As protein: CAWSPGTASSYEQYF. The chain is built from TRBV30 and TRBJ2-7; 7 nucleotides match TRBD1. CDR1 is GTSNPN and CDR2 is SVGIG in the germline V gene (reference sequence). With 3 bases clipped from V and 0 bases from J, the junction kept 8 bases outside the gene matches. The CDR3 spans 15 residues. Full variable domain (outside the CDR3, taken from reference TRBV30 and TRBJ2-7): SQTIHQWPATLVQPVGSPLSLECTVEGTSNPNLYWYRQAAGRGLQLLFYSVGIGQISSEVPQNLSASRPQDRQFILSSKKLLLSDSGFYLCAWSPGTASSYEQYFGPGTRLTVT.

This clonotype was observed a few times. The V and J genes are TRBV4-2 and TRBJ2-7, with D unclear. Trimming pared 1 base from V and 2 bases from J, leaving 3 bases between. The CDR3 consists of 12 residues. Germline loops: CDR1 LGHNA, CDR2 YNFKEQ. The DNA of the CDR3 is TGTGCCAGCAGCCAAGGCCCCTACGAGCAGTACTTC. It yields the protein CASSQGPYEQYF.

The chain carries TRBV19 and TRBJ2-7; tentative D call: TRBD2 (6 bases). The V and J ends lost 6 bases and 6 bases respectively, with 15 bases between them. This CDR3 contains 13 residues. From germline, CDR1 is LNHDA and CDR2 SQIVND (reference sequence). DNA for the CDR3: TGTGCCAGTAGGACGACTAGATCCGGCGAGCAGTACTTC. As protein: CASRTTRSGEQYF.

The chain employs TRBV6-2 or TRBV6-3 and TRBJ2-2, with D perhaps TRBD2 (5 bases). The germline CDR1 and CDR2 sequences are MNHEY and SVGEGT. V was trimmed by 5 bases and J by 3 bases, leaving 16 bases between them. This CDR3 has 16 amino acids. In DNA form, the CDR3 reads TGTGCCAGCAGTCGGGATGGGCAGGCCTACACCGGGGAGCTGTTTTTT. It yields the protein CASSRDGQAYTGELFF.

The CDR3 DNA sequence: TGTGCCTGGAACTCCCGGCGGGGCTACAATGAGCAGTTCTTC. This translates into CAWNSRRGYNEQFF. This chain uses TRBV30 with TRBJ2-1, with D possibly TRBD2 on 6 matching bases. Germline lookup yields CDR1 GTSNPN and CDR2 SVGIG (reference sequence). This CDR3 spans 14 amino acids. V lost 4 bases and J lost 3, with 13 bases in between.

The CDR3 spells CSVAGQGHYEQYF. CDR3 DNA: TGCAGCGTTGCGGGACAGGGGCACTACGAGCAGTACTTC. The chain is built from TRBV29-1 and TRBJ2-7, with 10 bases matching TRBD1. Germline V gene sequence: CDR1 SQVTM, CDR2 ANQGSEA. The CDR3 runs 13 residues. V was clipped by 4 bases and J by 3 bases; unmatched bases: 3.

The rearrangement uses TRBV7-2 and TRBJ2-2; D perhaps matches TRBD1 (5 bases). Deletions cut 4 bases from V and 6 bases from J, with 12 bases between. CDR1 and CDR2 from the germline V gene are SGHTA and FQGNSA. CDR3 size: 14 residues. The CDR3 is CASSSNRGSGELFF. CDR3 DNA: TGTGCCAGCAGCTCAAATAGGGGATCCGGGGAGCTGTTTTTT. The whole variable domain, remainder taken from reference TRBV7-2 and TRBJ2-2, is GAGVSQSPSNKVTEKGKDVELRCDPISGHTALYWYRQSLGQGLEFLIYFQGNSAPDKSGLPSDRFSAERTGGSVSTLTIQRTQQEDSAVYLCASSSNRGSGELFFGEGSRLTVL.

Written as DNA, the CDR3 is TGTGCCAGCAGCCAAGGGGGGGGTCAGAATCAGCCCCAGCATTTT. Protein product: CASSQGGGQNQPQHF. V is TRBV3-1 and J is TRBJ1-5; weak D call: TRBD1 (5 bases). V was clipped by 1 base and J by 4 bases, with 11 bases between them. CDR1 and CDR2 (germline): LGHDT, YNNKEL (reference sequence). CDR3 length: 15 amino acids.